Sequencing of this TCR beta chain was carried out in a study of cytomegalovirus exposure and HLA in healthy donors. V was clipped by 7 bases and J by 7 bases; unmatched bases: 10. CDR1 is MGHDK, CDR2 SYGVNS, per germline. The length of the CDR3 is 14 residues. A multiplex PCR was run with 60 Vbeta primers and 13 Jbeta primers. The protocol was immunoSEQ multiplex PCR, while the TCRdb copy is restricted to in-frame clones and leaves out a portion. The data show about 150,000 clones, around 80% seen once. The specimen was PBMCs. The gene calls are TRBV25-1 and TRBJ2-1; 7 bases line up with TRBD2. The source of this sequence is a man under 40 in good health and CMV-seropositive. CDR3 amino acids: CASKWSGVGNEQFF. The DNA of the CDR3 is TGTGCCAGCAAATGGAGCGGGGTAGGGAATGAGCAGTTCTTC.